These 17 T cell receptor beta chains were sequenced from one sample in a study of T cell responses to AZD1222 COVID-19 vaccine. The table came from immunoSEQ multiplex PCR; TCRdb's copy has only in-frame clones and leaves some out. Among 250,000 to 300,000 clones listed, 85% to 95% were seen once. The sample consisted of peripheral blood, taken 28 days after the second AZD1222 dose. The receptors were sampled from an adult who received the AZD1222 COVID-19 vaccine.

The chain recombines TRBV5-5 with TRBJ2-6, with D possibly matching TRBD2 (5 bases). The germline V gene has CDR1 SGHKS and CDR2 YYEKEE (reference sequence). The V end lost 4 bases, the J end lost 11 bases, and 16 bases lay between the germline ends. The CDR3 is 14 residues long. The CDR3 DNA sequence: TGTGCCAGCAGCCCGGGGTCGAGTTCCGACGTCCTGACTTTC. This encodes CASSPGSSSDVLTF. Supplemented by reference TRBV5-5 and TRBJ2-6, the full variable domain reads DAGVTQSPTHLIKTRGQQVTLRCSPISGHKSVSWYQQVLGQGPQFIFQYYEKEERGRGNFPDRFSARQFPNYSSELNVNALLLGDSALYLCASSPGSSSDVLTFGAGSRLTVL.

The chain links TRBV6-2 or TRBV6-3 to TRBJ2-2; D remains unclear. The CDR3 consists of 13 residues. V was shortened by 2 bases and J by 2 bases, with 3 bases between the two germline ends. The V gene's germline CDR1 is MNHEY and CDR2 SVGEGT. The CDR3 region is CASSYTNTGELFF. CDR3 coding DNA: TGTGCCAGCAGTTACACCAACACCGGGGAGCTGTTTTTT.

The chain combines TRBV2 with TRBJ1-1, with D unclear. The V end lost 4 bases, the J end lost 8 bases, and 8 bases lay between the germline ends. Germline CDR1 SNHLY, CDR2 FYNNEI. The CDR3 extends over 11 amino acids. CDR3 bases: TGTGCCAGCAGTGGTGGTTCAGAAGCTTTCTTT. Translated, it gives CASSGGSEAFF.

This chain connects TRBV11-2 to TRBJ2-7, with TRBD2 as a possible D gene (8 bases). V gave up 0 bases and J gave up 7 bases, with 28 bases separating them. This CDR3 has 19 amino acids. Looked up from germline, CDR1 is SGHAT and CDR2 is FQNNGV. The CDR3 DNA follows: TGTGCCAGCAGCTTAGAAGGGGGCCGTCTTGTCGGGAGGGCACGGGAGCAGTACTTC. It yields the protein CASSLEGGRLVGRAREQYF.

V usage is TRBV4-3 and J usage is TRBJ2-7, with 10 bases matching TRBD2. This CDR3 is built from 18 residues. Germline CDR1 LGHNA, CDR2 YSLEER. V was clipped by 4 bases and J by 4 bases; unmatched bases: 16. CDR3 nucleotide sequence: TGCGCCAGCAGCCCCCGGGGGCTAGCGGGAGACGAAGATTACGAGCAGTACTTC. It codes for CASSPRGLAGDEDYEQYF.

The CDR3 DNA reads as TGTGCCAGCAGCTTAAACGAAGATTCTGGGGCCAACGTCCTGACTTTC. Amino acids: CASSLNEDSGANVLTF. The V and J genes are TRBV13 and TRBJ2-6; D call uncertain. Germline CDR1 PRHDT, CDR2 FYEKMQ (reference sequence). The CDR3 covers 16 residues. Trimming left V 2 bases short and J 1 base short, with 9 bases between.

The V call is TRBV28, the J call TRBJ1-1; no definite D call. The germline gives CDR1 MDHEN, CDR2 SYDVKM. The ends were cut back, 5 bases at V and 4 bases at J, with 8 bases in the middle. The CDR3 is made up of 12 amino acids. The CDR3 protein is CASSVKSTEAFF. The CDR3 nucleotides read TGTGCCAGCAGTGTGAAGAGCACTGAAGCTTTCTTT.

The chain recombines TRBV4-1 with TRBJ1-5; D ambiguous. Germline CDR1 MGHRA, CDR2 YSYEKL. The CDR3 extends over 15 amino acids. V was clipped by 4 bases and J by 0 bases, with 10 bases between them. The CDR3 sequence: CASSPRTDSNQPQHF. CDR3 sequence (DNA): TGCGCCAGCAGCCCCCGGACGGATAGCAATCAGCCCCAGCATTTT.

V gene TRBV14 combines with J gene TRBJ1-2, with D possibly being TRBD1 (5 bases). Germline-derived CDR1 and CDR2 are SGHDN and FVKESK. The V gene lost 0 bases and the J gene lost 2 bases, with 13 bases spanning the gap. This CDR3 has 16 residues. The CDR3 DNA follows: TGTGCCAGCAGCCAAGAGGTCTGGGGCGGCAACTATGGCTACACCTTC. This codes for CASSQEVWGGNYGYTF. The whole variable domain, filled in from reference TRBV14 and TRBJ1-2, reads EAGVTQFPSHSVIEKGQTVTLRCDPISGHDNLYWYRRVMGKEIKFLLHFVKESKQDESGMPNNRFLAERTGGTYSTLKVQPAELEDSGVYFCASSQEVWGGNYGYTFGSGTRLTVV.

The chain carries TRBV7-3 and TRBJ2-7, with 7 bases identical to TRBD2. The CDR3 spans 13 residues. Germline-derived CDR1 and CDR2 are SGHTA and FQGTGA. Trimming at V came to 5 bases and at J to 3 bases, leaving 4 bases not matched to a gene. Here the CDR3 reads CASSPGGGYEQYF. The CDR3 DNA reads TGTGCCAGCAGCCCCGGCGGGGGCTACGAGCAGTACTTC.

The chain employs TRBV10-3 and TRBJ2-7; 7 positions match TRBD1. Germline values: CDR1 ENHRY, CDR2 SYGVKD. The CDR3 sequence is 14 residues long. V lost 6 bases and J lost 6; bases outside the gene matches: 11. The CDR3 region is CAISRDSGGREQYF. CDR3 nucleotide sequence: TGTGCCATCAGCCGGGACAGTGGTGGGCGCGAGCAGTACTTC.

The gene calls are TRBV25-1 and TRBJ1-1; 7 bases fit TRBD1. J was trimmed by 5 bases and V by 5 bases; bases with no gene match: 8. The CDR3 contains 14 residues. Germline CDR1 MGHDK, CDR2 SYGVNS. CDR3 coding DNA: TGTGCCAGCAGTCCGGGACAGCTAGGAACTGAAGCTTTCTTT. Amino acids: CASSPGQLGTEAFF.

The chain carries TRBV5-6 and TRBJ1-5; D might be TRBD1 (5 bases). Germline assignment: CDR1 SGHDT and CDR2 YYEEEE. This CDR3 has 14 residues. V shed 4 bases and J shed 1 base, with 9 bases lying between them. CDR3: CASSTRDSNQPQHF. CDR3 nucleotides: TGTGCCAGCAGCACCCGGGACAGCAATCAGCCCCAGCATTTT. Using reference TRBV5-6 and TRBJ1-5 for the parts outside the CDR3, the full variable domain is DAGVTQSPTHLIKTRGQQVTLRCSPKSGHDTVSWYQQALGQGPQFIFQYYEEEERQRGNFPDRFSGHQFPNYSSELNVNALLLGDSALYLCASSTRDSNQPQHFGDGTRLSIL.

V is TRBV2 and J is TRBJ2-7, with D hard to call. Germline values: CDR1 SNHLY, CDR2 FYNNEI. The V and J ends lost 7 bases and 4 bases respectively, with 11 bases between them. The CDR3 runs 12 residues. CDR3 in amino acids: CASKGRFYEQYF. In DNA, the CDR3 is TGTGCCAGCAAGGGTAGATTTTACGAGCAGTACTTC. The full variable domain, its missing parts supplied by reference TRBV2 and TRBJ2-7, is EPEVTQTPSHQVTQMGQEVILRCVPISNHLYFYWYRQILGQKVEFLVSFYNNEISEKSEIFDDQFSVERPDGSNFTLKIRSTKLEDSAMYFCASKGRFYEQYFGPGTRLTVT.

This rearrangement joins TRBV27 to TRBJ2-1; 12 positions match TRBD2. V gave up 5 bases and J gave up 7 bases; unmatched junction bases: 9. The length of the CDR3 is 16 residues. CDR1 MNHEY and CDR2 SMNVEV come from the germline V gene (reference sequence). The CDR3 coding sequence is TGTGCCAGCAGTCGTGCTAGCGGGGGGGGCCTAAATGAGCAGTTCTTC. This encodes CASSRASGGGLNEQFF.

The rearrangement joins TRBV25-1 to TRBJ1-2; D unclear. The CDR3 sequence is 11 residues long. V gave up 4 bases and J gave up 5 bases, with 5 bases separating them. Per the germline V gene, CDR1 is MGHDK and CDR2 is SYGVNS. The CDR3 DNA sequence: TGTGCCAGCAGTGGGGCGTATGGCTACACCTTC. Amino acid sequence: CASSGAYGYTF.

Turning to this clone: This specimen includes other DNA sequences encoding the same CDR3. The chain employs TRBV12-3 or TRBV12-4 and TRBJ1-2, with unresolved D. V was trimmed by 1 base and J by 1 base, leaving 4 bases between them. The CDR3 length is 13 residues. The CDR3 loop reads CASSLGGNYGYTF. DNA for the CDR3: TGTGCCAGCAGTTTAGGGGGTAACTATGGCTACACCTTC.